A single sample is the source of the 9 T cell receptor beta chains below, sequenced in a study of blood T cell repertoires in COVID-19. Libraries were prepared by immunoSEQ multiplex PCR; TCRdb keeps only in-frame clonotypes and omits some of them. Of roughly 250,000 clones listed, 87% are singletons. Input material: PBMCs or T cells enriched from blood (not recorded which). These receptors were obtained from a woman in her 30s with acute COVID-19.

V usage is TRBV5-6 and J usage is TRBJ2-3; D remains ambiguous. The CDR3 extends over 13 amino acids. The V end lost 4 bases, the J end lost 2 bases, and 8 bases lay between the germline ends. Germline assignment: CDR1 SGHDT and CDR2 YYEEEE. CDR3 region: CASSLRPTDTQYF. CDR3 DNA sequence: TGTGCCAGCAGCCTGCGGCCCACAGATACGCAGTATTTT.

The J gene is TRBJ1-1, the V gene TRBV6-5; TRBD1 might be the D (6 bases). CDR3 size: 13 residues. CDR1 is MNHEY, CDR2 SVGAGI, per germline. Deletions cut 11 bases from V and 4 bases from J, with 17 bases between. The CDR3 DNA is TGTGCCTGTGGGGGGGCTGTTGTCACTGAAGCTTTCTTT. It is translated as CACGGAVVTEAFF.

The chain carries TRBV20-1 and TRBJ2-7; D might be TRBD1 (6 bases). CDR3 length: 11 amino acids. Germline lookup yields CDR1 DFQATT and CDR2 SNEGSKA (reference sequence). Trimming stripped 8 bases from V and 7 bases from J, with 15 bases between. DNA for the CDR3: TGCAGTTCAGGACAGCAGGTTGAGCAGTACTTC. This codes for CSSGQQVEQYF.

The CDR3 DNA is TGTGCCAGCAGTGAAGCGGACAGTAATCAGCCCCAGCATTTT. Translated, it gives CASSEADSNQPQHF. The V and J genes are TRBV2 and TRBJ1-5, with D maybe TRBD1 (6 bases). Germline V gene data show CDR1 as SNHLY and CDR2 as FYNNEI. V was clipped by 0 bases and J by 4 bases, with 7 bases between them. The CDR3 covers 14 residues. The whole variable domain, filled in from reference TRBV2 and TRBJ1-5, reads EPEVTQTPSHQVTQMGQEVILRCVPISNHLYFYWYRQILGQKVEFLVSFYNNEISEKSEIFDDQFSVERPDGSNFTLKIRSTKLEDSAMYFCASSEADSNQPQHFGDGTRLSIL.

The rearrangement uses TRBV5-1 and TRBJ1-2, with 8 positions matching TRBD1. V lost 0 bases and J lost 5; bases outside the gene matches: 15. The CDR3 is 18 amino acids. Germline V gene lookup returns CDR1 SGHRS and CDR2 YFSETQ. The chain's CDR3 is CASSLATGQALDWYGYTF. CDR3 in DNA: TGCGCCAGCAGCTTGGCAACGGGACAGGCCTTGGATTGGTATGGCTACACCTTC.

The CDR3 DNA follows: TGCAGTGCTTCCCTGACAGATACGCAGTATTTT. Its protein product is CSASLTDTQYF. This chain joins TRBV20-1 and TRBJ2-3; D remains unclear. V lost 5 bases and J 3 bases, leaving 6 bases between the germline ends. Germline CDR1 and CDR2: DFQATT and SNEGSKA (reference sequence). The CDR3 has 11 residues.

V gene TRBV29-1 combines with J gene TRBJ2-7; the D gene is possibly TRBD2 (6 bases). V was shortened by 2 bases and J by 3 bases, with 23 bases between the two germline ends. The V gene's germline CDR1 is SQVTM and CDR2 ANQGSEA. The CDR3 covers 17 residues. The CDR3 spells CSVETYKLWSGGYEQYF. Here the CDR3 DNA reads TGCAGCGTTGAAACGTATAAGTTATGGTCCGGGGGCTACGAGCAGTACTTC.

The rearrangement joins TRBV27 to TRBJ2-7, with TRBD2 matching 9 bases. The CDR3 totals 15 residues. Germline CDR1 is MNHEY and CDR2 is SMNVEV (reference sequence). The junction had 7 bases not matched to a gene; V was cut back by 2 bases and J by 5 bases. The CDR3 spells CASSLRASGVHEQYF. DNA for the CDR3: TGTGCCAGCAGTTTAAGGGCTAGCGGGGTCCACGAGCAGTACTTC.

V gene TRBV10-1 combines with J gene TRBJ1-2; D not resolved. In germline, CDR1 is WNHNN, CDR2 SYGVQD (reference sequence). Trimming took off 0 bases at V and 8 bases at J, with 10 bases between the two ends. This CDR3 contains 13 residues. CDR3 nucleotide sequence: TGCGCCAGCAGTGAGTCGATTCTTAGCGGCTACACCTTC. It is translated as CASSESILSGYTF.